This TCR beta chain derives from a study of T cells in Graves' hyperthyroidism and ophthalmopathy. General study points: Progression to ophthalmopathy was predicted a median of roughly 6.6 months early. Most clonotypes expanded in thyroid above 0.001 were likewise present in blood.

In this sample, this clonotype turned up many times. Its specificity is unknown. TCR beta CDR3 regions were amplified from RNA. First-round RT-PCR of the TCR CDR3 relied on the HTBI primer set. Using its own MiXCR run on the multiplex PCR reads, TCRdb lists one record per CDR3 protein. The top ten hold about 20% of the sample, which has around 380,000 distinct CDR3 sequences, 13% seen once. Participants, patients aged 18 to 65, had newly diagnosed hyperthyroidism with a duration under 2 months. For the diagnoses, clinical symptoms, serum thyroxine and TRAb, thyroid ultrasound and orbital computed tomography were used. CDR1 is SGHAT and CDR2 is FQDESV in the germline V gene (reference sequence). V dropped 2 bases and J dropped 3 bases, with 10 bases sitting between them. This CDR3 region has 14 residues.

Sequenced input: blood. The chain links TRBV11-1 to TRBJ1-1; no firm D call. The origin of this receptor is a man aged 30 to 45 with Graves' hyperthyroidism that later progressed to Graves' ophthalmopathy. The CDR3 nucleotides read TGTGCCAGCAGCTTAAGTGTTTCGGACACTGAAGCTTTCTTT. As protein: CASSLSVSDTEAFF.